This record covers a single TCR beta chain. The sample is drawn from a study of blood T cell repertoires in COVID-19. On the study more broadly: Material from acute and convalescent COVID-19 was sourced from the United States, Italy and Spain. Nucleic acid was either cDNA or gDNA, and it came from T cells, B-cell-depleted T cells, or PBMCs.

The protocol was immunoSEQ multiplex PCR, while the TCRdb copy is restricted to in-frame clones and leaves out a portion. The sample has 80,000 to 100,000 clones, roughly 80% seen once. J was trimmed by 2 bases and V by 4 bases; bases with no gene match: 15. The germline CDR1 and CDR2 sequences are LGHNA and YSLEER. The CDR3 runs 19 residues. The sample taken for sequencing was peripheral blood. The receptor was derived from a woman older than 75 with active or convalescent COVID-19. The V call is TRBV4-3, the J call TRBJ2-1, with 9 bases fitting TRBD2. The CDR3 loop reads CASSPGAGGPKVTYNEQFF. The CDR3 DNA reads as TGCGCCAGCAGCCCCGGCGCGGGGGGGCCTAAAGTGACCTACAATGAGCAGTTCTTC.